This T cell receptor (beta chain) came from a study of CD8+ T cells in alopecia areata. Background on the study: Percent of scalp involved defined treated patients' severity scores. Study-level results: Lesional tissue from the scalp (especially in alopecia totalis/universalis) showed higher clonality than normal scalp.

The length of the CDR3 is 16 residues. Germline V CDR1 and CDR2: PRHDT, FYEKMQ (reference sequence). The J segment lost 0 bases and the V segment lost 2 bases, leaving 6 bases of the junction unmatched. Treatment given: oral pan-JAK inhibitor, 5-10 mg twice daily. As concerns this clone: Its target is unknown.

Investigators isolated RNA and reverse transcribed it into cDNA to act as the sequencing template. Some clones are missing from TCRdb's copy, which holds only in-frame ones; the method was immunoSEQ multiplex PCR. The sample consists of fewer than 250,000 clones, over 40% of them appearing once. The material was CD4+ T cells sorted from blood, obtained between weeks 36 and 40, from a patient treated with tofacitinib. V and J are TRBV13 and TRBJ2-5; 7 nucleotides line up with TRBD2. This receptor was identified in a human donor with alopecia areata. CDR3 DNA sequence: TGTGCCAGCAGCTTAAGGGCTAGCGGTAACCAAGAGACCCAGTACTTC. This gives the protein CASSLRASGNQETQYF. The complete variable domain, with remaining parts taken from reference TRBV13 and TRBJ2-5, reads AAGVIQSPRHLIKEKRETATLKCYPIPRHDTVYWYQQGPGQDPQFLISFYEKMQSDKGSIPDRFSAQQFSDYHSELNMSSLELGDSALYFCASSLRASGNQETQYFGPGTRLLVL.